This is a list of T cell receptor beta chains from one sample in a study of shared clonotypes between healthy human individuals. The data were produced by immunoSEQ multiplex PCR, yet TCRdb's version contains in-frame clones alone and is incomplete. The repertoire has about 2.1 million clones, roughly 91% of them found once; the top ten carry around 1.7%. The sequenced sample was naive CD8+ T cells from PBMCs. The receptors come from a man between 18 and 35 years old in good health. Some clones in this sample may be carry-over from other donors' samples. Each CDR3 is given with its conserved first and last residue. The D gene is left open where the match is weak. Clone size, where shown, is once, few, many, or a class for clones that have expanded.

>TRBJ2-7|16|NA|NA|TRBV21-1
CASSSPRREGRYEQYF
TGTGCCAGCAGCAGCCCGAGGCGGGAGGGCCGATACGAGCAGTACTTC
>TRBJ2-1|14|NA|TRBD1|TRBV10-3
CAISPGQGPNEQFF
TGTGCCATCAGCCCGGGACAGGGGCCCAATGAGCAGTTCTTC
>TRBJ2-6|14|once|TRBD1|TRBV29-1
CSVAGQSGANVLTF
TGCAGCGTTGCGGGACAGAGCGGGGCCAACGTCCTGACTTTC
>TRBJ2-7|14|NA|NA|TRBV27
CASSLWGPGYEQYF
TGTGCCAGCAGTTTATGGGGCCCCGGATACGAGCAGTACTTC
>TRBJ1-1|15|NA|NA|TRBV27
CASSLSAEGNTEAFF
TGTGCCAGCAGTTTAAGTGCGGAGGGGAACACTGAAGCTTTCTTT
>TRBJ1-2|13|NA|NA|TRBV9
CASSAGPSGGYTF
TGTGCCAGCAGCGCCGGGCCCTCGGGGGGCTACACCTTC
>TRBJ2-7|14|NA|TRBD1|TRBV27
CASRLRDRVNEQYF
TGTGCCAGCAGACTCCGGGACAGGGTCAACGAGCAGTACTTC
>TRBJ1-4|16|NA|NA|TRBV5-1
CASSLDRPTTNEKLFF
TGCGCCAGCAGCTTAGACAGGCCAACAACTAATGAAAAACTGTTTTTT
>TRBJ2-2|13|NA|NA|TRBV25-1
CASSGWGSGELFF
TGTGCCAGCAGTGGATGGGGCAGCGGGGAGCTGTTTTTT
>TRBJ1-2|14|NA|NA|TRBV5-5
CASSLGTGVRGYTF
TGTGCCAGCAGCTTGGGAACAGGTGTACGGGGCTACACCTTC
>TRBJ2-7|15|NA|NA|TRBV7-9
CASGPKAGGYSEQYF
TGTGCCAGCGGCCCCAAAGCCGGGGGATATTCCGAGCAGTACTTC
>TRBJ1-2|13|NA|NA|TRBV5-6
CASSLPSNYGYTF
TGTGCCAGCAGCTTGCCCAGTAACTATGGCTACACCTTC
>TRBJ1-5|15|NA|TRBD1|TRBV27
CASRLDRDENQPQHF
TGTGCCAGCAGACTAGACAGGGACGAGAATCAGCCCCAGCATTTT
>TRBJ1-4|15|NA|NA|TRBV28
CASSLIGVVGEKLFF
TGTGCCAGCAGTTTAATAGGGGTTGTGGGTGAAAAACTGTTTTTT
>TRBJ1-2|16|NA|NA|TRBV7-9
CASSSALAGFSYGYTF
TGTGCCAGCTCTTCGGCCTTGGCGGGGTTTAGCTATGGCTACACCTTC
>TRBJ2-7|14|once|TRBD2|TRBV29-1
CSVERTSEMSEQYF
TGCAGCGTTGAACGGACTAGTGAGATGAGCGAGCAGTACTTC
>TRBJ2-7|13|NA|NA|TRBV28
CASSFGRGYEQYF
TGTGCCAGCAGTTTTGGCAGGGGCTACGAGCAGTACTTC
>TRBJ2-1|16|NA|NA|TRBV18
CASSLGGLSSYNEQFF
TGTGCCAGCTCACTAGGGGGGTTGAGCTCCTACAATGAGCAGTTCTTC
>TRBJ2-1|13|NA|NA|TRBV7-6
CASSLAHYNEQFF
TGTGCCAGCAGCTTAGCTCACTACAATGAGCAGTTCTTC
>TRBJ1-4|13|NA|NA|TRBV9
CASSVGRNEKLFF
TGTGCCAGCAGCGTCGGACGGAATGAAAAACTGTTTTTT
>TRBJ2-5|15|NA|TRBD2|TRBV7-8
CASSISTSGSSSQYF
TGTGCCAGCAGCATCTCGACTAGCGGGAGCAGCAGTCAGTACTTC
>TRBJ2-1|12|NA|NA|TRBV7-9
CASSRVWNEQFF
TGTGCCAGCAGTAGAGTTTGGAATGAGCAGTTCTTC
>TRBJ1-1|11|NA|NA|TRBV14
CASSQGGEAFF
TGTGCCAGCAGCCAAGGGGGGGAAGCTTTCTTT
>TRBJ1-3|15|NA|TRBD1|TRBV9
CASSPGDSSGNTIYF
TGTGCCAGCAGCCCGGGGGACAGCTCTGGAAACACCATATATTTT
>TRBJ2-5|13|NA|NA|TRBV5-6
CASSPTYQETQYF
TGTGCCAGCAGCCCGACCTACCAAGAGACCCAGTACTTC
>TRBJ1-1|12|NA|NA|TRBV30
CAWSFGNTEAFF
TGTGCCTGGAGTTTTGGGAACACTGAAGCTTTCTTT
>TRBJ2-1|13|NA|TRBD2|TRBV7-6
CASSLREGREQFF
TGTGCCAGCAGCTTGCGGGAGGGCCGTGAGCAGTTCTTC
>TRBJ2-7|18|NA|TRBD2|TRBV6-7
CASSPGTSGREVSYEQYF
TGTGCCAGCAGCCCGGGGACTAGCGGGAGGGAGGTTTCCTACGAGCAGTACTTC
>TRBJ2-1|16|NA|TRBD2|TRBV11-2
CASSPSSRESRNEQFF
TGTGCCAGCAGCCCCTCTTCGCGGGAGAGTAGGAATGAGCAGTTCTTC
>TRBJ2-7|13|NA|NA|TRBV7-8
CASRLTISYEQYF
TGTGCCAGCAGGTTAACTATCTCCTACGAGCAGTACTTC
>TRBJ1-1|15|NA|NA|TRBV25-1
CASSEYQEMNTEAFF
TGTGCCAGCAGTGAATATCAGGAGATGAACACTGAAGCTTTCTTT
>TRBJ1-3|17|NA|NA|TRBV5-6
CASSLVDSFPSGNTIYF
TGTGCCAGCAGCTTAGTGGACAGCTTCCCCTCTGGAAACACCATATATTTT
>TRBJ2-7|14|NA|TRBD1|TRBV30
CAWTSVGTGYEQYF
TGTGCCTGGACCTCGGTGGGGACAGGGTACGAGCAGTACTTC
>TRBJ2-1|15|NA|TRBD2|TRBV10-3
CAIAASGATYNEQFF
TGTGCCATCGCGGCTAGCGGGGCTACCTACAATGAGCAGTTCTTC
>TRBJ1-2|16|NA|NA|TRBV7-9
CASSSTQGSMADGYTF
TGTGCCAGCAGCTCCACCCAGGGGTCCATGGCCGATGGCTACACCTTC